This T cell receptor beta chain was captured by sequencing in a study of T-cell memory formation after mild COVID-19. Study as a whole: TCR clusters largely stayed donor specific. Study-wide results and limits: Nothing confirmed that second-wave clones peaking on day 37 were specific for SARS-CoV-2. CD4/CD8 balance characterized clones contracting day 15 to 85, and CD4+ skew characterized later expanders.

Constant-segment primers were used for 5'RACE, and the resulting TCR alpha and TCR beta cDNA libraries carried sample barcodes and UMIs. MiXCR was run by TCRdb on the 5' RACE reads, yielding one entry per CDR3 protein. The sample includes roughly 250,000 distinct CDR3 sequences, 15% to 20% of them seen just once. Notes on this clonotype: Its target is unknown.

The sample was PBMCs or a T cell subset sorted from them (not recorded which). The sequence was collected from a man aged 18-30 years who had mild COVID-19 (a few samples of this study predate the infection). Cell type and time point are not known.

CDR3 nucleotide sequence: TGTGCTAGTGGCCCTGGACAGGGAAGGGCTTTCTTT. As protein: CASGPGQGRAFF. The chain combines TRBV12-5 with TRBJ1-1; 8 nucleotides line up with TRBD1. CDR1 and CDR2 from the germline V gene are LGHNT and FRNRAP. This CDR3 spans 12 amino acids. With V trimmed by 6 bases and J by 11 bases, 8 bases remained unmatched. Full variable domain (remainder filled in from reference TRBV12-5 and TRBJ1-1): DARVTQTPRHKVTEMGQEVTMRCQPILGHNTVFWYRQTMMQGLELLAYFRNRAPLDDSGMPKDRFSAEMPDATLATLKIQPSEPRDSAVYFCASGPGQGRAFFGQGTRLTVV.